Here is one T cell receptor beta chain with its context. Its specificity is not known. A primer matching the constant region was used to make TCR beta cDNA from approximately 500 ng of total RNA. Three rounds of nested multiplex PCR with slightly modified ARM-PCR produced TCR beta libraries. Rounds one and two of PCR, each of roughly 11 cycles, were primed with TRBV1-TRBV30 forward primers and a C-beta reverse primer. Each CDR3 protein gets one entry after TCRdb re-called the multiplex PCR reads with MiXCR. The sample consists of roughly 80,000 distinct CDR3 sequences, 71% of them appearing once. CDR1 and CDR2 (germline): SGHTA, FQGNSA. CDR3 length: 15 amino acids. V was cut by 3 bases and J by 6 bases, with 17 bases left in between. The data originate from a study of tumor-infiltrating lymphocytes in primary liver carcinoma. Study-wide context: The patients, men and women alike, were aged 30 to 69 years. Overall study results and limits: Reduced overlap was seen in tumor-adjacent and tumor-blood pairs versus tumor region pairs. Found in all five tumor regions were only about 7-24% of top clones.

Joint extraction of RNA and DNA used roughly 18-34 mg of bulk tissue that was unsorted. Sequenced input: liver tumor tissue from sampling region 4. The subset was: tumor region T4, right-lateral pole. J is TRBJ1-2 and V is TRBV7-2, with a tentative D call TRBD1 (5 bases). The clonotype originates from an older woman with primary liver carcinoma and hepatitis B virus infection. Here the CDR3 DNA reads TGTGCCAGCAGCTTTGCGCAGGGATCCCACGATGGCTACACCTTC. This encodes CASSFAQGSHDGYTF.